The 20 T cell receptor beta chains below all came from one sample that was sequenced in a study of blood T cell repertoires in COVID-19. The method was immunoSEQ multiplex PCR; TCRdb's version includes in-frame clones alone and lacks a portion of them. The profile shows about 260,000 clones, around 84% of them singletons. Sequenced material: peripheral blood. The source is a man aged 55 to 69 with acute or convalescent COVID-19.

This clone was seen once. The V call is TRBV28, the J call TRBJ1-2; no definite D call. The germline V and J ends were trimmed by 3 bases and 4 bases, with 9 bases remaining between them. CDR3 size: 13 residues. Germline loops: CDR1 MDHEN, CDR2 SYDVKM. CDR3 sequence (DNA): TGTGCCAGCAGTTTTGTCGGTTTCTATGGCTACACCTTC. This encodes CASSFVGFYGYTF.

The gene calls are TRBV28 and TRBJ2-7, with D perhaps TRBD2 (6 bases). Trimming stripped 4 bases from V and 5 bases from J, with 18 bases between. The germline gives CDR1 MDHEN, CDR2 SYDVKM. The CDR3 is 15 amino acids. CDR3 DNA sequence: TGTGCCAGCAGTTCCCCGGGACTCCTCCCTAACGAGCAGTACTTC. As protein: CASSSPGLLPNEQYF.

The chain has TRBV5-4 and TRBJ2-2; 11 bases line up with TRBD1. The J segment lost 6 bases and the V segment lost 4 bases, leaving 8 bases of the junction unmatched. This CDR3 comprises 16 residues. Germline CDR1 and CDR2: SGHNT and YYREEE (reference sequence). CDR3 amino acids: CASSRKPGQGAGELFF. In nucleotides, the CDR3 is TGTGCCAGCAGCAGGAAACCGGGACAGGGGGCCGGGGAGCTGTTTTTT.

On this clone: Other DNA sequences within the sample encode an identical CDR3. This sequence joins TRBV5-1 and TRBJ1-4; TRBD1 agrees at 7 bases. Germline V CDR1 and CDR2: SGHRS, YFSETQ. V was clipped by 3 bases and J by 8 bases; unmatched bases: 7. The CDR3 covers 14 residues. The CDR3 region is CASSSQGGMEKLFF. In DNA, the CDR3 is TGCGCCAGCAGCTCCCAGGGGGGTATGGAAAAACTGTTTTTT.

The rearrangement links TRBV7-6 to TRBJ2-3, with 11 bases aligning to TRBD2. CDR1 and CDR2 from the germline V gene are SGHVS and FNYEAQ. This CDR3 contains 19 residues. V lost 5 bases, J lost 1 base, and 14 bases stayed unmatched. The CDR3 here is CASSTGLAGSPGGTDTQYF. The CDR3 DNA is TGTGCCAGCAGCACCGGACTAGCGGGTTCCCCGGGGGGCACAGATACGCAGTATTTT.

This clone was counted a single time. Here the CDR3 DNA reads TGTGCCAGCAGCTTAAGGGGAGAGACCCAGTACTTC. Translating gives CASSLRGETQYF. The V call is TRBV7-8, the J call TRBJ2-5; D is possibly TRBD1 (5 bases). V shed 2 bases and J shed 4 bases, with 5 bases lying between them. This CDR3 region has 12 residues. CDR1 and CDR2 from the germline V gene are SGHVS and FQNEAQ.

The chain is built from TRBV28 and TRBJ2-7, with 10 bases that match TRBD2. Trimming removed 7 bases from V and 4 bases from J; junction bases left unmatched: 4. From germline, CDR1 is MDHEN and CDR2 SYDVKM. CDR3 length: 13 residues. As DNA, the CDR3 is TGTGCCAGCATTAGGACTAGCGGTTACGAGCAGTACTTC. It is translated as CASIRTSGYEQYF.

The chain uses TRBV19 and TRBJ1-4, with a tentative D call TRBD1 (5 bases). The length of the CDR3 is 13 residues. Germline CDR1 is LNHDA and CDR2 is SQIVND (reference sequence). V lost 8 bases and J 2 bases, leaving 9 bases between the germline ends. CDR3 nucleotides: TGTGCCAGTGATTCAGGGACTAATGAAAAACTGTTTTTT. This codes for CASDSGTNEKLFF.

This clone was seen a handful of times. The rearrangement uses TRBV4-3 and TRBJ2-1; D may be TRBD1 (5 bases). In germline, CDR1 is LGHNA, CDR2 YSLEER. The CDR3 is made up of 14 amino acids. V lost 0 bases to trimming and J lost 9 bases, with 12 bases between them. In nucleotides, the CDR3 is TGCGCCAGCAGCCAAGAATCAGGGTATGGTGAGCAGTTCTTC. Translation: CASSQESGYGEQFF.

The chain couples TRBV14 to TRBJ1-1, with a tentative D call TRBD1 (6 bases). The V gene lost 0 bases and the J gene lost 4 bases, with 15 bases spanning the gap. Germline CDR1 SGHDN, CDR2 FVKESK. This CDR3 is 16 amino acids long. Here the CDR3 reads CASSQEGGLIGTEAFF. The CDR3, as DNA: TGTGCCAGCAGCCAAGAGGGGGGGCTCATTGGCACTGAAGCTTTCTTT. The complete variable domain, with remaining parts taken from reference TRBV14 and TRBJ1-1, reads EAGVTQFPSHSVIEKGQTVTLRCDPISGHDNLYWYRRVMGKEIKFLLHFVKESKQDESGMPNNRFLAERTGGTYSTLKVQPAELEDSGVYFCASSQEGGLIGTEAFFGQGTRLTVV.

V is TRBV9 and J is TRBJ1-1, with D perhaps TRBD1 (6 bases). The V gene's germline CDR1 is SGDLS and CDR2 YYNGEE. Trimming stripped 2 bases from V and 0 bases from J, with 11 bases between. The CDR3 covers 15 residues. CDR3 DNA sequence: TGTGCCAGCAGCGTTCATACAGGGCTGAACACTGAAGCTTTCTTT. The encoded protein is CASSVHTGLNTEAFF. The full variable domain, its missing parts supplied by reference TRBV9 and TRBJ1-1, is DSGVTQTPKHLITATGQRVTLRCSPRSGDLSVYWYQQSLDQGLQFLIQYYNGEERAKGNILERFSAQQFPDLHSELNLSSLELGDSALYFCASSVHTGLNTEAFFGQGTRLTVV.

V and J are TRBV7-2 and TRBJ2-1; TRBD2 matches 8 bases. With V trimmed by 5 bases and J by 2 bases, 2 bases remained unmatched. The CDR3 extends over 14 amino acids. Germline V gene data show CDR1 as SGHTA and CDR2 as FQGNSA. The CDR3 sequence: CASSPGGAYNEQFF. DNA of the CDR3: TGTGCCAGCAGCCCGGGGGGGGCCTACAATGAGCAGTTCTTC.

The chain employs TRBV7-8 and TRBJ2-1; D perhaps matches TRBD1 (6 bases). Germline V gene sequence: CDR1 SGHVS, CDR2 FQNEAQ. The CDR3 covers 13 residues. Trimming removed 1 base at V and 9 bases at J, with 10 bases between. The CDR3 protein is CASSLGTAGEQFF. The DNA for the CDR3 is TGTGCCAGCAGCTTAGGGACAGCCGGTGAGCAGTTCTTC.

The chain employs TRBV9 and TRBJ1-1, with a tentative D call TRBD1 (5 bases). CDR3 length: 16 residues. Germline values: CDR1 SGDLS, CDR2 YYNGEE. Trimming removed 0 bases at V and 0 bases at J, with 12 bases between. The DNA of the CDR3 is TGTGCCAGCAGCGTAGCTGGCGGGGGGGTGAACACTGAAGCTTTCTTT. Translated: CASSVAGGGVNTEAFF.

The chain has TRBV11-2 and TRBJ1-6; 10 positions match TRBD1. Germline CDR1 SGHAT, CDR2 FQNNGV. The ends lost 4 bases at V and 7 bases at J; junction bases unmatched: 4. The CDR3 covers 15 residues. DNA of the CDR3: TGTGCCAGCAGCTCGAGGGACAGGGGAAATTCACCCCTCCACTTT. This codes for CASSSRDRGNSPLHF. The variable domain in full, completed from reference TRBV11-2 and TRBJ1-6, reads EAGVAQSPRYKIIEKRQSVAFWCNPISGHATLYWYQQILGQGPKLLIQFQNNGVVDDSQLPKDRFSAERLKGVDSTLKIQPAKLEDSAVYLCASSSRDRGNSPLHFGNGTRLTVT.

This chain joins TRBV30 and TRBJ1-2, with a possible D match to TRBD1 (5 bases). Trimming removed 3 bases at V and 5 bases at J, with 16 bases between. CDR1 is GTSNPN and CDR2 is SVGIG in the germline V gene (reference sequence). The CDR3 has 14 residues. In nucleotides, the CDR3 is TGTGCCTGGAGCGCCCGGGGGGTGTCATATGGCTACACCTTC. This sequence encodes CAWSARGVSYGYTF.

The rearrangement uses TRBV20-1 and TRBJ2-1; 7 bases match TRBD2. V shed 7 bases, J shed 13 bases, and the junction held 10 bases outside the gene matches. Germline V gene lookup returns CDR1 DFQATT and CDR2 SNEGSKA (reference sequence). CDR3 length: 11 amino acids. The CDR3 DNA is TGCAGTGTTTTCAGCGGGGAAAACCAGTTCTTC. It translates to CSVFSGENQFF.

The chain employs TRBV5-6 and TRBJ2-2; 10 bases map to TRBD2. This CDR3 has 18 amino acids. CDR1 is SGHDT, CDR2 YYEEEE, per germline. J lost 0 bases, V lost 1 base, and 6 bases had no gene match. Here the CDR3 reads CASSLLLAGLANTGELFF. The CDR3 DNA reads TGTGCCAGCAGCTTGTTACTAGCGGGACTCGCGAACACCGGGGAGCTGTTTTTT. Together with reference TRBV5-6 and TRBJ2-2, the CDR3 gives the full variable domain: DAGVTQSPTHLIKTRGQQVTLRCSPKSGHDTVSWYQQALGQGPQFIFQYYEEEERQRGNFPDRFSGHQFPNYSSELNVNALLLGDSALYLCASSLLLAGLANTGELFFGEGSRLTVL.

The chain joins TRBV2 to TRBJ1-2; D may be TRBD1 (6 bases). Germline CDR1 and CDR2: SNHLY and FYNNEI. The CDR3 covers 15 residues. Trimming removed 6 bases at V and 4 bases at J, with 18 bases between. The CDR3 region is CASRGIRGNSYGYTF. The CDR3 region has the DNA TGTGCCAGCAGAGGTATCAGGGGAAATAGCTATGGCTACACCTTC.

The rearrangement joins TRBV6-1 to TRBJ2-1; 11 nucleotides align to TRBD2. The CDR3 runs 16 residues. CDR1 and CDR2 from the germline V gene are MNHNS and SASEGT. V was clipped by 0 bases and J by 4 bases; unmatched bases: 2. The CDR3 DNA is TGTGCCAGCAGTGAAGCCGGGACTAGCGGTTACAATGAGCAGTTCTTC. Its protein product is CASSEAGTSGYNEQFF.